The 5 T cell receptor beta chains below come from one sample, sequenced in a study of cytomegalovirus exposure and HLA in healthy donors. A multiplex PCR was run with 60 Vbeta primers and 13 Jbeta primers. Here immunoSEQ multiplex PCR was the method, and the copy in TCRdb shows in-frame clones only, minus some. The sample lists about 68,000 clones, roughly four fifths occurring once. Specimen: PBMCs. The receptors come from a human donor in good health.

The DNA for the CDR3 is TGTGCCAGCAGCCCCGTTTCGGCGGGCGGCAATGAAAAACTGTTTTTT. This gives the protein CASSPVSAGGNEKLFF. J is TRBJ1-4 and V is TRBV7-8; no firm D call. Germline CDR1 SGHVS, CDR2 FQNEAQ. The CDR3 contains 16 residues. With 5 bases removed from V and 5 bases from J, the gap between germline ends came to 18 bases.

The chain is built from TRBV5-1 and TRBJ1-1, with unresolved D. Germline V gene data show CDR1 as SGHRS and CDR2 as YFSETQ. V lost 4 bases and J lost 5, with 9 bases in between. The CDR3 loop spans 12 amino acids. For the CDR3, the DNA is TGCGCCAGCAGCCTAAGTAATACTGAAGCTTTCTTT. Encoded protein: CASSLSNTEAFF. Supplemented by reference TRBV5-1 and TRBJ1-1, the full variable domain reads KAGVTQTPRYLIKTRGQQVTLSCSPISGHRSVSWYQQTPGQGLQFLFEYFSETQRNKGNFPGRFSGRQFSNSRSEMNVSTLELGDSALYLCASSLSNTEAFFGQGTRLTVV.

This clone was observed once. For the CDR3, the DNA is TGTGCCAGCCTAGGGACAGGCGGCGCGGCCGCTTTCTTT. The encoded protein is CASLGTGGAAAFF. This rearrangement joins TRBV5-6 to TRBJ1-1; 8 bases match TRBD1. The trim removed 7 bases at V and 11 bases at J, leaving 13 bases unmatched. This CDR3 contains 13 residues. Germline values: CDR1 SGHDT, CDR2 YYEEEE.

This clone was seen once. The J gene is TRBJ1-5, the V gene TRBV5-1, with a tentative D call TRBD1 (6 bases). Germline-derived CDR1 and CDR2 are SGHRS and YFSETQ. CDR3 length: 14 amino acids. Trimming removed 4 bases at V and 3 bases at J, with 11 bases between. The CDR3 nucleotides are TGCGCCAGCAGCGCAACAGGGAACAATCAGCCCCAGCATTTT. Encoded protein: CASSATGNNQPQHF.

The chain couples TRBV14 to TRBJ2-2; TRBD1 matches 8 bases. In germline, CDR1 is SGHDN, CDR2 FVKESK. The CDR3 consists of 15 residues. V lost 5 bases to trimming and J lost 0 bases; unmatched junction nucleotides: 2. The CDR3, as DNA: TGTGCCAGCAGCTTGGGACAGGCGAACACCGGGGAGCTGTTTTTT. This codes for CASSLGQANTGELFF.